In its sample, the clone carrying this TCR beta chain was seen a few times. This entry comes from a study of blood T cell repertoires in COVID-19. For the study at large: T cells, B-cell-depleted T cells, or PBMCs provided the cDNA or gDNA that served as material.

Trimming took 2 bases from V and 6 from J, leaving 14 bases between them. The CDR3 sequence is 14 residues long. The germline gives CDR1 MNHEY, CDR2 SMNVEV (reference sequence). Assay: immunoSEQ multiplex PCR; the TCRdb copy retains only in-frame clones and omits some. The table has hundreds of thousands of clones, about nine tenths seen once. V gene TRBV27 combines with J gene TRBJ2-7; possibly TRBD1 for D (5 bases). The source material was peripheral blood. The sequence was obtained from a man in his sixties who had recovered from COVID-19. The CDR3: CASSLNVGRAEQYV. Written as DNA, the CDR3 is TGTGCCAGCAGTTTAAATGTGGGGCGAGCCGAGCAGTACGTC.